Below are 17 T cell receptor beta chains sequenced from a single sample in a study of spatial heterogeneity in lung cancer. TCRdb passed the 5' RACE reads through MiXCR, listing each CDR3 protein once. The data contain 110,000 or so distinct CDR3 sequences, about a tenth of them singletons. Time point given: blood at routine non-recurrence follow-up after resection. The sample in question was PBMCs, obtained at follow-up. All receptors derive from a female donor with early-stage non-small cell lung cancer.

The genes are TRBV15 and TRBJ2-1; 9 nucleotides line up with TRBD1. The CDR3 contains 15 residues. CDR1 and CDR2 from the germline V gene are LNHNV and YYDKDF (reference sequence). V was clipped by 5 bases and J by 5 bases; unmatched bases: 7. The CDR3 loop is CATSRGQGINNEQFF. The CDR3 nucleotides are TGTGCCACCAGCCGCGGACAGGGGATAAACAATGAGCAGTTCTTC.

This clonotype has more than one count but fewer than ten. The chain combines TRBV2 with TRBJ2-1; 8 bases match TRBD2. The CDR3 spans 14 residues. CDR1 is SNHLY, CDR2 FYNNEI, per germline. Trimming took 10 bases from V and 8 from J; bases not matched to a gene: 13. CDR3 amino acids: CATSKRLAIDEQFF. DNA for the CDR3: TGTGCCACCTCCAAGAGACTAGCGATAGATGAGCAGTTCTTC.

The sample holds many counts of this clonotype. V and J are TRBV29-1 and TRBJ2-3; either TRBD1 or TRBD2 may fit D (6 bases each). This CDR3 region has 12 residues. V was shortened by 4 bases and J by 4 bases, with 9 bases between the two germline ends. CDR1 SQVTM and CDR2 ANQGSEA come from the germline V gene. CDR3 nucleotide sequence: TGCAGCGTTGGGAGGGGGGCAGATACGCAGTATTTT. Translated: CSVGRGADTQYF.

This clonotype occurred a few times. CDR3 coding DNA: TGTGCCAGCAGCTTAGCCCTACCCGACAGTTGGCCGTATCAGCCCCAGCATTTT. Translation gives CASSLALPDSWPYQPQHF. The chain couples TRBV7-2 to TRBJ1-5, with D possibly TRBD1 on 5 matching bases. The CDR3 length is 18 residues. Trimming stripped 0 bases from V and 5 bases from J, with 20 bases between. The germline V gene encodes CDR1 SGHTA and CDR2 FQGNSA.

This clonotype has only a few counts. The chain uses TRBV5-1 and TRBJ1-4; 12 bases fit TRBD1. CDR1 is SGHRS and CDR2 is YFSETQ in the germline V gene. The CDR3 is made up of 15 amino acids. With V trimmed by 4 bases and J by 8 bases, 6 bases remained unmatched. As DNA, the CDR3 is TGCGCCAGCAGCGGGGGACAGGGGGCCTTCGAAAAACTGTTTTTT. Residues: CASSGGQGAFEKLFF.

V is TRBV27 and J is TRBJ1-6; no reliable D call. The V end lost 5 bases, the J end lost 0 bases, and 14 bases lay between the germline ends. The length of the CDR3 is 17 residues. From germline, CDR1 is MNHEY and CDR2 SMNVEV (reference sequence). The CDR3 sequence: CASSPRVRSSYNSPLHF. CDR3 nucleotide sequence: TGTGCCAGCAGTCCCCGAGTTAGGAGCTCCTATAATTCACCCCTCCACTTT.

The J gene is TRBJ2-1, the V gene TRBV2; D remains unclear. CDR1 SNHLY and CDR2 FYNNEI come from the germline V gene. With 4 bases removed from V and 4 bases from J, the gap between germline ends came to 5 bases. This CDR3 is built from 12 residues. The CDR3 loop reads CASSAGYNEQFF. CDR3 bases: TGTGCCAGCAGTGCGGGTTACAATGAGCAGTTCTTC.

This chain links TRBV12-3 or TRBV12-4 with TRBJ1-1; D perhaps matches TRBD1 (6 bases). V was shortened by 5 bases and J by 4 bases, with 11 bases between the two germline ends. This CDR3 is built from 13 residues. For the CDR3, the DNA is TGTGCCAGCAGTACAGGGATTCTCACTGAAGCTTTCTTT. Protein: CASSTGILTEAFF.

This clonotype showed up just a few times. The rearrangement uses TRBV21-1 and TRBJ1-5; the table's D call of TRBD1 was not tested on the DNA. TRBV21-1 is deemed a pseudogene. The length of the CDR3 is 17 residues. The CDR3 DNA follows: TGTGCCAGCAGCAAAAGGGACAGGGGTGGGAGCAATCAGCCCCAGCATTTT. Translation: CASSKRDRGGSNQPQHF.

This chain links TRBV20-1 with TRBJ1-1, with D unclear. This CDR3 contains 13 residues. Germline lookup yields CDR1 DFQATT and CDR2 SNEGSKA (reference sequence). V lost 4 bases and J lost 1, with 10 bases in between. As DNA, the CDR3 is TGCAGTGCTATAAGAGGGTCGAACACTGAAGCTTTCTTT. Amino acid sequence: CSAIRGSNTEAFF.

V usage is TRBV29-1 and J usage is TRBJ1-2; D not certain. The germline V gene encodes CDR1 SQVTM and CDR2 ANQGSEA. This CDR3 is built from 13 residues. The ends were cut back, 0 bases at V and 6 bases at J, with 11 bases in the middle. CDR3 amino acids: CSVEDLQLHGYTF. CDR3 bases: TGCAGCGTTGAAGATTTACAGTTGCATGGCTACACCTTC.

This clonotype occurred many times. The chain recombines TRBV29-1 with TRBJ1-2, with TRBD1 matching over 7 bases. V gave up 7 bases and J gave up 4 bases; unmatched junction bases: 3. In germline, CDR1 is SQVTM, CDR2 ANQGSEA. This CDR3 is built from 11 residues. CDR3: CSADRAYGYTF. CDR3 DNA: TGCAGCGCCGACAGGGCCTATGGCTACACCTTC.

This clonotype was observed a handful of times. V usage is TRBV7-9 and J usage is TRBJ1-2; no definite D call. Trimming left V 3 bases short and J 0 bases short, with 8 bases between. This CDR3 has 14 amino acids. CDR1 and CDR2 from the germline V gene are SEHNR and FQNEAQ (reference sequence). The CDR3 DNA is TGTGCCAGCAGCTTTTCGGGCACTAACTATGGCTACACCTTC. This codes for CASSFSGTNYGYTF.

Points on this clonotype: Being one base from a much bigger clone, this may be a read error. This likely comes from a read error, as the CDR3 has no conserved phenylalanine or tryptophan at its end. The chain recombines TRBV4-2 with TRBJ2-7, with D unresolved. The V end lost 0 bases, the J end lost 3 bases, and 9 bases lay between the germline ends. The CDR3 has 14 amino acids. Germline V CDR1 and CDR2: LGHNA, YNFKEQ. CDR3 bases: TGTGCCAGCAGCCAAGATCGACTCAGCTACGAGCAGTACCTC. Its translation is CASSQDRLSYEQYL.

This clonotype turned up a few times. The V call is TRBV12-3 or TRBV12-4, the J call TRBJ2-1; tentative D call: TRBD1 (5 bases). Trimming cost V 6 bases and J 6 bases, with 9 bases left between them. The CDR3 has 12 amino acids. The CDR3 spells CASSLTVNEQFF. The CDR3 bases are TGTGCCAGCAGCCTGACAGTCAATGAGCAGTTCTTC.

This clonotype was seen repeatedly, ten times or more. The rearrangement joins TRBV20-1 to TRBJ1-6; no firm D call. The germline V gene encodes CDR1 DFQATT and CDR2 SNEGSKA (reference sequence). V was pared by 0 bases and J by 0 bases, with 9 bases between. The CDR3 has 16 amino acids. The CDR3 DNA is TGCAGTGCTAGAGAGTCACAACGCTCCTATAATTCACCCCTCCACTTT. This translates into CSARESQRSYNSPLHF.

This clonotype was seen a few times. The chain couples TRBV5-1 to TRBJ2-1, with D possibly matching TRBD2 (7 bases). V shed 0 bases and J shed 5 bases, with 15 bases lying between them. This CDR3 comprises 16 residues. Germline values: CDR1 SGHRS, CDR2 YFSETQ. The CDR3 nucleotides read TGCGCCAGCAGCTTGGGAAAGCGGGACACCCACAATGAGCAGTTCTTC. Its translation: CASSLGKRDTHNEQFF.